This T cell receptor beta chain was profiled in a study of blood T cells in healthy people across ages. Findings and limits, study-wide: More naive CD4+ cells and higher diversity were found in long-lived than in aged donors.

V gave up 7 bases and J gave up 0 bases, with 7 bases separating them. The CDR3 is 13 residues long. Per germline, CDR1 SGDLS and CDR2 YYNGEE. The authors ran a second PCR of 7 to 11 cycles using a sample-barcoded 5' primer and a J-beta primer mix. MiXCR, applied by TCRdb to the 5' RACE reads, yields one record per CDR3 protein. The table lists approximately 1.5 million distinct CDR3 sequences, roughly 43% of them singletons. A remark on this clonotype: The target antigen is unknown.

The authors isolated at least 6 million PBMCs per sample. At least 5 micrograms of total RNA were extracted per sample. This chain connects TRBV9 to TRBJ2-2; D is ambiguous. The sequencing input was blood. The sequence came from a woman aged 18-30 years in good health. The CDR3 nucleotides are TGTGCCAGCCCCGACCCGAACACCGGGGAGCTGTTTTTT. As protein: CASPDPNTGELFF.